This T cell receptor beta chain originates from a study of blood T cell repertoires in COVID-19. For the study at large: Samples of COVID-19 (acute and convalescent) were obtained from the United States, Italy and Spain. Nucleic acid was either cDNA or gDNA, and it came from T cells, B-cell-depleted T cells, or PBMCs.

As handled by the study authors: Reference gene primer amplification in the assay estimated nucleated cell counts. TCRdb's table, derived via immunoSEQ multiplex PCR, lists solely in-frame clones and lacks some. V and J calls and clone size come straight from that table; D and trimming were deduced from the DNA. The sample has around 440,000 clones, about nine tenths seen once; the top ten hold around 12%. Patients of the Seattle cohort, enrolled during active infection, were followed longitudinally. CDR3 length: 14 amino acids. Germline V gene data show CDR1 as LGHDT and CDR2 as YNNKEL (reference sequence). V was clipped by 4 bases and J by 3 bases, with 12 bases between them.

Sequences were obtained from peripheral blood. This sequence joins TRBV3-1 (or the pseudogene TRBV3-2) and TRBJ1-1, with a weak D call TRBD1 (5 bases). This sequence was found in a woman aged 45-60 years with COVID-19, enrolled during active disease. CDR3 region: CASSLLDRDTEAFF. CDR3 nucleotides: TGTGCCAGCAGCCTTTTAGACAGAGACACTGAAGCTTTCTTT.